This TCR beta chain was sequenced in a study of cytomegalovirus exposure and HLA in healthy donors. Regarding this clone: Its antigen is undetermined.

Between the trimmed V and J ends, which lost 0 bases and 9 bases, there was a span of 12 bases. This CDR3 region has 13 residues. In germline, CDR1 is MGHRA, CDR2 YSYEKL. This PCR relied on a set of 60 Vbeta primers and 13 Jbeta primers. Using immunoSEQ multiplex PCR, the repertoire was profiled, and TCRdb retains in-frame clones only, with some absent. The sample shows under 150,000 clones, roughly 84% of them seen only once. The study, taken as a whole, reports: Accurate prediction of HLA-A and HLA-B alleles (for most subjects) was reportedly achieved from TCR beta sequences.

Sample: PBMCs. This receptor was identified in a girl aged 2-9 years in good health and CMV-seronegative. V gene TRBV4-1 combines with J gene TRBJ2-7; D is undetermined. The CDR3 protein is CASSQEVGFGQYF. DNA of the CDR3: TGCGCCAGCAGCCAAGAGGTCGGGTTCGGGCAGTACTTC.